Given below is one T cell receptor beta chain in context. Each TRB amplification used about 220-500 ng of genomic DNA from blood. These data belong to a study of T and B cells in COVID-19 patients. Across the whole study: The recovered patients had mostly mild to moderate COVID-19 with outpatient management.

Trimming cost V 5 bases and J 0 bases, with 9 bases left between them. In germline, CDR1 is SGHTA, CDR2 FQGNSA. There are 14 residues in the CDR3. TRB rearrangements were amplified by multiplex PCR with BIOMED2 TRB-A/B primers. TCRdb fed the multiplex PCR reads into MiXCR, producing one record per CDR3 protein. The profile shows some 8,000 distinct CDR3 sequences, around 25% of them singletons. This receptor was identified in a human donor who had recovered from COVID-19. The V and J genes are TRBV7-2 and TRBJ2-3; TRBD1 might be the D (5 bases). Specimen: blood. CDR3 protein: CASSLGPSTDTQYF. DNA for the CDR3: TGTGCCAGCAGCCTGGGGCCGAGCACAGATACGCAGTATTTT.